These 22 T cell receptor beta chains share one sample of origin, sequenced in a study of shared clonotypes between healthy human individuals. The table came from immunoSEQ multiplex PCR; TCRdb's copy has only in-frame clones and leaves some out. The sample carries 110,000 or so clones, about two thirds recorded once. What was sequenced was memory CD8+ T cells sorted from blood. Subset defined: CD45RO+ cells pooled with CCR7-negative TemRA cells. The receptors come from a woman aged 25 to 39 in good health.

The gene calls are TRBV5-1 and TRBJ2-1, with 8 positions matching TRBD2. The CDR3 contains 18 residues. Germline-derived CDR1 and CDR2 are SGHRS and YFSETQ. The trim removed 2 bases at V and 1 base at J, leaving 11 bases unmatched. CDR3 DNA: TGCGCCAGCAGCTTTGCCGGGACACCGGGGGGGTCCTACAATGAGCAGTTCTTC. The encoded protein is CASSFAGTPGGSYNEQFF.

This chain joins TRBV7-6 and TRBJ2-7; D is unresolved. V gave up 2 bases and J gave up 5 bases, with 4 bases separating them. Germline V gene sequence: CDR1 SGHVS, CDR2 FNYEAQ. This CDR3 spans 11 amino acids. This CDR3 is CASSLTDEQYF. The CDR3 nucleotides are TGTGCCAGCAGCTTAACCGACGAGCAGTACTTC.

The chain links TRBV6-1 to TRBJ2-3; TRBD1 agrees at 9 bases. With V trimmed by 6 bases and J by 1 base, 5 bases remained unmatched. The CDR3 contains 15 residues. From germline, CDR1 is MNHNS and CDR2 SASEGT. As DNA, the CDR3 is TGTGCCAGCAGGAAGTGGGACAGGGGCACAGATACGCAGTATTTT. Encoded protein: CASRKWDRGTDTQYF.

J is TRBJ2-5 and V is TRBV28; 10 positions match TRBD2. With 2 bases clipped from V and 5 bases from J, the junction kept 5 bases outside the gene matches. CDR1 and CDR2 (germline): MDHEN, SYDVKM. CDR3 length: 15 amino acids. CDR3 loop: CASSLTTSGWETQYF. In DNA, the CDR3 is TGTGCCAGCAGTTTAACGACTAGCGGGTGGGAGACCCAGTACTTC.

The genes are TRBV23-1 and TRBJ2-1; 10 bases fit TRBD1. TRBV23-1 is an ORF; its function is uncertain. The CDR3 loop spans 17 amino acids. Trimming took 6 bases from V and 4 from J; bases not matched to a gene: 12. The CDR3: CASSLSWDRGPYNEQFF. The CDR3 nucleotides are TGCGCCAGCAGCCTCTCTTGGGACAGGGGCCCTTACAATGAGCAGTTCTTC.

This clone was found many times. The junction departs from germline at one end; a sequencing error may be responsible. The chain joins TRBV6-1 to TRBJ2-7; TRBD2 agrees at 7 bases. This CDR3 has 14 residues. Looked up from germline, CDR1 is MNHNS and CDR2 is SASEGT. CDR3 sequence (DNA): TGTGCCATCAGTGGCCGAGAGGGGCTAGCGGTCTCATACTTC. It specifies CAISGREGLAVSYF.

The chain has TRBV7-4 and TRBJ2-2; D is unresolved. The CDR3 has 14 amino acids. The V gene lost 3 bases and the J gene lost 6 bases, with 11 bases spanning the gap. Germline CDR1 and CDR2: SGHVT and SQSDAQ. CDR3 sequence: CASSFLGRSGELFF. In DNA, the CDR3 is TGTGCCAGCAGCTTCCTCGGTAGGTCCGGGGAGCTGTTTTTT.

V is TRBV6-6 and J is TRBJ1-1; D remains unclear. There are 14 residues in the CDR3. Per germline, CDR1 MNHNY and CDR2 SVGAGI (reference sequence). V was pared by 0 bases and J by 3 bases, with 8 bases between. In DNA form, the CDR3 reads TGTGCCAGCAGTTACTCGAATAGCCACACTGAAGCTTTCTTT. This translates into CASSYSNSHTEAFF.

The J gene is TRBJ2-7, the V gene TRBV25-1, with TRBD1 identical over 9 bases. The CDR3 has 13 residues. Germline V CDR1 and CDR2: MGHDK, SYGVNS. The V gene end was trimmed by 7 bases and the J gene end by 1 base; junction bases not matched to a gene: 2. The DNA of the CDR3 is TGTGCCAGCATAGGACAGGGGTCCTACGAGCAGTACTTC. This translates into CASIGQGSYEQYF.

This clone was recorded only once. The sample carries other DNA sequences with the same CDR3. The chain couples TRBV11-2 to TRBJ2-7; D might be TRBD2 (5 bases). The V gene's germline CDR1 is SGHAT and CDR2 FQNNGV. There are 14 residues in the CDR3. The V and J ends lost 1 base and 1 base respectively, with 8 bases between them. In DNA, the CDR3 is TGTGCCAGCAGCTTAGGGCTAGCATCCTACGAGCAGTACTTC. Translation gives CASSLGLASYEQYF.

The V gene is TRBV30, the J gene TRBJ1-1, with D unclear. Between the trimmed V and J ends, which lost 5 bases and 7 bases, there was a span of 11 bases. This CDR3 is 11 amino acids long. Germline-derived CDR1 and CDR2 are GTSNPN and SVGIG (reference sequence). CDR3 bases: TGTGCCTGGCGGTTTTCGAGTGAAGCTTTCTTT. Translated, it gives CAWRFSSEAFF.

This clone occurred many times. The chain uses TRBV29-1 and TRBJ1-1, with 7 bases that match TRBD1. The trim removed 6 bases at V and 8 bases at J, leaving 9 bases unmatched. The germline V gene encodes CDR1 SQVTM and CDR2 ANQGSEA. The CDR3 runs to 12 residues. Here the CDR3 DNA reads TGCAGCGTCTTTTGGGGACAGCGCGAAGCTTTCTTT. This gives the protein CSVFWGQREAFF.

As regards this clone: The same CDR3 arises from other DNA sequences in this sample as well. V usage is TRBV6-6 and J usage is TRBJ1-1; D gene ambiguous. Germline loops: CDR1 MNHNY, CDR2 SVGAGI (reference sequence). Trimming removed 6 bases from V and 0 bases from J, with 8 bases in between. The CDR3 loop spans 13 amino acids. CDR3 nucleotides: TGTGCCAGCAGCCCTACTCTGAACACTGAAGCTTTCTTT. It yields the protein CASSPTLNTEAFF.

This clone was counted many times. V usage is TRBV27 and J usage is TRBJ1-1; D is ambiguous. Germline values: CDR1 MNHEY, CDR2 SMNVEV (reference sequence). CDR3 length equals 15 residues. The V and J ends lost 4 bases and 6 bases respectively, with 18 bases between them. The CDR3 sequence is CASSSFPLISPEAFF. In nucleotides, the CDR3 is TGTGCCAGCAGTTCGTTTCCCCTTATCTCCCCTGAAGCTTTCTTT.

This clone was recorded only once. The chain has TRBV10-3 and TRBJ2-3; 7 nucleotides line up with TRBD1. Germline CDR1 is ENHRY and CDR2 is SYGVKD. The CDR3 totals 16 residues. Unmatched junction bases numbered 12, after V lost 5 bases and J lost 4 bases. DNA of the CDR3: TGTGCCATCAGTAGCTCCCCGGGACAGCCTCCAGATACGCAGTATTTT. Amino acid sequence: CAISSSPGQPPDTQYF.

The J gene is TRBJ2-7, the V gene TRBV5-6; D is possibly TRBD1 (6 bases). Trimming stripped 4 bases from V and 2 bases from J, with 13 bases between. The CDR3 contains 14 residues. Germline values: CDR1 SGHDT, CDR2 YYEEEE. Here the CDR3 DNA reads TGTGCCAGCAGCCATTCGACAGGAACCTACGAGCAGTACTTC. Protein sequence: CASSHSTGTYEQYF.

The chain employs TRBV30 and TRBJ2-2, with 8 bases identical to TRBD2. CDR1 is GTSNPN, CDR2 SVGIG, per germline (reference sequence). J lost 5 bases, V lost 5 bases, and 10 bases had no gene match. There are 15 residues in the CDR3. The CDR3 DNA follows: TGTGCCTGGCACCCGGGACTAGGATGGACCGGGGAGCTGTTTTTT. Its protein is CAWHPGLGWTGELFF.

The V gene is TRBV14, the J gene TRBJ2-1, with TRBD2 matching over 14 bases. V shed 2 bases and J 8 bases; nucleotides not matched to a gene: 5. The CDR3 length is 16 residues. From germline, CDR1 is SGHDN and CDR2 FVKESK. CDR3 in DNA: TGTGCCAGCAGCCAATCGGGACTAGCGGGAGTCCATGAGCAGTTCTTC. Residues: CASSQSGLAGVHEQFF.

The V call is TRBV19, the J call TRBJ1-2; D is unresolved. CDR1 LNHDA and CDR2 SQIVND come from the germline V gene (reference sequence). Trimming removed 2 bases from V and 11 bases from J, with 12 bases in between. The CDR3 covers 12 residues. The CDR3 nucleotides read TGTGCCAGTAGTATAAACAGCCGTAAATACACCTTC. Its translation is CASSINSRKYTF.

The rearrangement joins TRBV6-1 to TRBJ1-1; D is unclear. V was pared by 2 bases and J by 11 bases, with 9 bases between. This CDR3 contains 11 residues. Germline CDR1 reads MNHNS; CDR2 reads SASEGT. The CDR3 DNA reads TGTGCCAGCAGTGAAAGTCGCTCGGCTTTCTTT. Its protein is CASSESRSAFF.

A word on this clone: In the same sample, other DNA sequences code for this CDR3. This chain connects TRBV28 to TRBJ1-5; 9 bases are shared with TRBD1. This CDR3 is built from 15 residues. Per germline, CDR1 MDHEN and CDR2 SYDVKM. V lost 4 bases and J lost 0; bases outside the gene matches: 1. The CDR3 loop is CASSSTGGSNQPQHF. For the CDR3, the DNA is TGTGCCAGCAGTTCGACAGGGGGTAGCAATCAGCCCCAGCATTTT.

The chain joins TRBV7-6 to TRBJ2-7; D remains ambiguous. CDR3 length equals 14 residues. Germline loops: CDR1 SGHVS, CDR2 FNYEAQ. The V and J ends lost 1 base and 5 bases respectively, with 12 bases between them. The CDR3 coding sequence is TGTGCCAGCAGCTTAGTGGGAAACGGTCACGAGCAGTACTTC. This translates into CASSLVGNGHEQYF.